A selection of T cell receptor beta chains follows, all from one sample in a study of human T cells and chemical hapten exposure. One entry per CDR3 protein, called by TCRdb with MiXCR from the 5' RACE reads. Of roughly 110,000 distinct CDR3 sequences in the sample, 15% to 20% are singletons; the top ten hold approximately 2.6%. Receptors were obtained from a human donor in good health. Both conserved end residues are part of each CDR3. Each record gives: D gene, V gene, clone size, J gene, CDR3 DNA, CDR3 protein. The D gene is left open where the match is weak. Size is stated for part of the rows, as once, few or many counts, or as a class when the clone is expanded.

D: TRBD1
V: TRBV3-1
size: few
J: TRBJ1-2
DNA: TGTGCCAGCAGCCAAGAGACAGGGGGTGGCTATGGCTACACCTTC
CDR3: CASSQETGGGYGYTF

D: -
V: TRBV7-9
size: few
J: TRBJ1-4
DNA: TGTGCCAGCAGCTTAGACAGTACAACTAATGAAAAACTGTTTTTT
CDR3: CASSLDSTTNEKLFF

D: -
V: TRBV4-1
size: once
J: TRBJ1-4
DNA: TGCGCCAGCAGCCAACTAACAGCCGGGTCCAATAATGAAAAACTGTTTTTT
CDR3: CASSQLTAGSNNEKLFF

D: TRBD1
V: TRBV6-2/TRBV6-3
size: -
J: TRBJ1-1
DNA: TGTGCCAGCAGTTCGCCGTGGACAGGGGAAGCTTTCTTT
CDR3: CASSSPWTGEAFF

D: -
V: TRBV25-1
size: -
J: TRBJ2-3
DNA: TGTGCCAGCAGCCCCCTGGCCGGGGCCACAGATACGCAGTATTTT
CDR3: CASSPLAGATDTQYF

D: -
V: TRBV4-1
size: few
J: TRBJ2-7
DNA: TGCGCCAGCAGCCAAGATACCCGATGGGAGCAGTACTTC
CDR3: CASSQDTRWEQYF

D: -
V: TRBV30
size: few
J: TRBJ1-1
DNA: TGTGCCTGGAAATGGAGGATTGAAGCTTTCTTT
CDR3: CAWKWRIEAFF

D: -
V: TRBV25-1
size: -
J: TRBJ2-7
DNA: TGTGCCAGCAGTGGGATTGGGGGGCCCCGATCCTACGAGCAGTACTTC
CDR3: CASSGIGGPRSYEQYF

D: -
V: TRBV28
size: -
J: TRBJ1-4
DNA: TGTGCCAGCAGTTTATTTCCACAGGGATTGACTAATGAAAAACTGTTTTTT
CDR3: CASSLFPQGLTNEKLFF

D: -
V: TRBV5-1
size: few
J: TRBJ2-7
DNA: TGCGCCAGCAGCTTGGGGGGGATACCAGCCTACGAGCAGTACTTC
CDR3: CASSLGGIPAYEQYF

D: TRBD1
V: TRBV29-1
size: -
J: TRBJ2-7
DNA: TGCAGCGTTGAAGGGACAGGGGTCTACGAGCAGTACTTC
CDR3: CSVEGTGVYEQYF

D: -
V: TRBV28
size: -
J: TRBJ1-1
DNA: TGTGCCAGCAGTCCGACGTGGAACACTGAAGCTTTCTTT
CDR3: CASSPTWNTEAFF

D: -
V: TRBV12-3/TRBV12-4
size: -
J: TRBJ2-7
DNA: TGTGCCAGTGGGGGGTTGGGTCTCTTGGGCTACGAGCAGTACTTC
CDR3: CASGGLGLLGYEQYF

D: -
V: TRBV25-1
size: -
J: TRBJ1-2
DNA: TGTGCCAGCGGGTCGGCCTATGGCTACACCTTC
CDR3: CASGSAYGYTF

D: -
V: TRBV5-1
size: -
J: TRBJ2-3
DNA: TGCGCCAGCAGCTTGGGGCAGGGAGAGACAGATACGCAGTATTTT
CDR3: CASSLGQGETDTQYF

D: TRBD2
V: TRBV20-1
size: -
J: TRBJ2-3
DNA: TGCAGTGCTAGAGGAGTTAGCGGGAGGGCCGGGTCAGATACGCAGTATTTT
CDR3: CSARGVSGRAGSDTQYF

D: TRBD1
V: TRBV29-1
size: once
J: TRBJ1-1
DNA: TGCAGCGTCCTGGGACAGGGCACTGAAGCTTTCTTT
CDR3: CSVLGQGTEAFF

D: -
V: TRBV5-4
size: -
J: TRBJ2-7
DNA: TGTGCCAGCAGCTCGACTGGAATCTACGAGCAGTACTTC
CDR3: CASSSTGIYEQYF

D: TRBD1
V: TRBV5-1
size: -
J: TRBJ1-1
DNA: TGCGCCAGCATGAGTTGGACAGGGAGTCCTGAAGCTTTCTTT
CDR3: CASMSWTGSPEAFF

D: TRBD2
V: TRBV10-3
size: few
J: TRBJ2-1
DNA: TGTGCCACGGGGGGCAGGACTAGCTCTTCAGATGAGCAGTTCTTC
CDR3: CATGGRTSSSDEQFF

D: TRBD1
V: TRBV28
size: -
J: TRBJ2-1
DNA: TGTGCCAGCAGTCCGATGGGACAGACCTCCTACAATGAGCAGTTCTTC
CDR3: CASSPMGQTSYNEQFF

D: -
V: TRBV30
size: -
J: TRBJ1-1
DNA: TGTGCCTGGAGTGGGGCAGGGAGAGGTGCTTTCTTT
CDR3: CAWSGAGRGAFF

D: -
V: TRBV7-7
size: -
J: TRBJ2-5
DNA: TGTGCTAGCAGCTTAGCATTACTATCGGAGACCCAGTACTTC
CDR3: CASSLALLSETQYF

D: -
V: TRBV7-2
size: -
J: TRBJ2-5
DNA: TGTGCCAGCAGCCTCAATACGGGAAGGACTACCCGGGGGGAGACCCAGTACTTC
CDR3: CASSLNTGRTTRGETQYF

D: -
V: TRBV27
size: -
J: TRBJ1-5
DNA: TGTGCCAGCAGTTTAATCGTCAGGGAAGGGGATCAGCCCCAGCATTTT
CDR3: CASSLIVREGDQPQHF

D: -
V: TRBV29-1
size: few
J: TRBJ1-2
DNA: TGCAGTGGACAGCGGGAGGCCTATGGCTACACCTTC
CDR3: CSGQREAYGYTF

D: -
V: TRBV6-1
size: few
J: TRBJ2-6
DNA: TGTGCCAGCAGTGAAGCTTTAAAAAGCTCTGGGGCCAACGTCCTGACTTTC
CDR3: CASSEALKSSGANVLTF

D: TRBD1
V: TRBV30
size: few
J: TRBJ1-1
DNA: TGTGCCTGGAGTGCCTGGACAGGGGACGGCACTGAAGCTTTCTTT
CDR3: CAWSAWTGDGTEAFF

D: -
V: TRBV7-3
size: few
J: TRBJ2-5
DNA: TGTGCCAGCAGCTTAATCGCCAGCCAAGAGACCCAGTACTTC
CDR3: CASSLIASQETQYF

D: -
V: TRBV28
size: -
J: TRBJ2-1
DNA: TGTGCCAGCAGTTCCTCAGGTGGATTCTACAATGAGCAGTTCTTC
CDR3: CASSSSGGFYNEQFF

D: TRBD2
V: TRBV27
size: few
J: TRBJ2-5
DNA: TGTGCCAGCAGTTCTGCCTTGACTAGCAAGGAGGCCAGTGGGACCCAGTACTTC
CDR3: CASSSALTSKEASGTQYF

D: TRBD2
V: TRBV28
size: -
J: TRBJ2-7
DNA: TGTGCCAGCTCCTCGTTAGGGCTAGCGGCCTTC
CDR3: CASSSLGLAAF

D: TRBD1
V: TRBV9
size: few
J: TRBJ1-1
DNA: TGTGCCAGCAGCGTAGTTGGGACAGGGGGCACTGAAGCTTTCTTT
CDR3: CASSVVGTGGTEAFF

D: TRBD2
V: TRBV14
size: -
J: TRBJ2-5
DNA: TGTGCCAGCAGCCAAGGACTAGCGCAACAAGAGACCCAGTACTTC
CDR3: CASSQGLAQQETQYF

D: -
V: TRBV7-6
size: -
J: TRBJ2-7
DNA: TGTGCCAGCAGCTTACTTAAGGCAGGGCCCTACGAGCAGTACTTC
CDR3: CASSLLKAGPYEQYF

D: TRBD1
V: TRBV28
size: -
J: TRBJ1-1
DNA: TGTGCCAGCAGGCAACCGGGGACAGGGGGTTCTGAAGCTTTCTTT
CDR3: CASRQPGTGGSEAFF

D: TRBD1
V: TRBV5-1
size: -
J: TRBJ2-5
DNA: TGCGCCAGCAGCTCGGGGACAGGGGAAGAGACCCAGTACTTC
CDR3: CASSSGTGEETQYF

D: TRBD1
V: TRBV6-5
size: -
J: TRBJ2-3
DNA: TGTGCCAGCAGAAGACAGGGTCCGGGAGATACGCAGTATTTT
CDR3: CASRRQGPGDTQYF

D: -
V: TRBV25-1
size: -
J: TRBJ1-2
DNA: TGTGCCAGCAGTGATTACCTTCAGGGTGGAGGGTATGGCTACACCTTC
CDR3: CASSDYLQGGGYGYTF

D: -
V: TRBV7-9
size: few
J: TRBJ1-2
DNA: TGTGCCAGCAGCTTACGGCCCACCGATAACTATGGCTACACCTTC
CDR3: CASSLRPTDNYGYTF

D: -
V: TRBV9
size: once
J: TRBJ1-1
DNA: TGTGCCAGCAGCGTAGGACGGACGACTGAAGCTTTCTTT
CDR3: CASSVGRTTEAFF

D: -
V: TRBV20-1
size: few
J: TRBJ2-3
DNA: TGCAGTGGCGCAGATCTAGCTACTAGCACAGATACGCAGTATTTT
CDR3: CSGADLATSTDTQYF

D: -
V: TRBV29-1
size: -
J: TRBJ1-1
DNA: TGCAGCGCCACTGAGGGAGCTTTCTTT
CDR3: CSATEGAFF

D: -
V: TRBV3-1
size: few
J: TRBJ1-1
DNA: TGTGCCAGCAGCCAACGGGCCGCGGCGGGGGCTTTCTTT
CDR3: CASSQRAAAGAFF

D: TRBD1
V: TRBV20-1
size: few
J: TRBJ2-4
DNA: TGCAGTGCTCGATACGGACAGGGAAGCCAAAACATTCAGTACTTC
CDR3: CSARYGQGSQNIQYF

D: -
V: TRBV15
size: -
J: TRBJ1-2
DNA: TGTGCCACCAGCCGAGGAGGCGGGGGGACTGTTTATGGCTACACCTTC
CDR3: CATSRGGGGTVYGYTF

D: -
V: TRBV24-1
size: -
J: TRBJ2-3
DNA: TGTGCCACCCAAATTGACGGCACAGATACGCAGTATTTT
CDR3: CATQIDGTDTQYF

D: TRBD2
V: TRBV5-1
size: few
J: TRBJ2-1
DNA: TGCGCCAGCACGGGACTAGCGGGAGGCGGTGAGCAGTTCTTC
CDR3: CASTGLAGGGEQFF

D: TRBD1
V: TRBV7-2
size: once
J: TRBJ2-7
DNA: TGTGCCAGCAGCTTCCTTGGGACAGGGCCGACCTTAGGGCAGTACTTC
CDR3: CASSFLGTGPTLGQYF

D: TRBD2
V: TRBV25-1
size: -
J: TRBJ2-3
DNA: TGTGCCAGCAGTGCCGTAGCGGGAGGTATCGTTACGCAGTATTTT
CDR3: CASSAVAGGIVTQYF

D: -
V: TRBV7-8
size: few
J: TRBJ1-5
DNA: TGTGCCAGCAGCTATGGCGAGCAGGGCTATCAGCCCCAGCATTTT
CDR3: CASSYGEQGYQPQHF

D: -
V: TRBV10-2
size: few
J: TRBJ2-7
DNA: TGCGCCAGCAGTGGAGCGGCCTCCTACGAGCAGTACTTC
CDR3: CASSGAASYEQYF

D: TRBD2
V: TRBV5-1
size: -
J: TRBJ2-7
DNA: TGCGCCAGCAGCTTGGAATCACGCCGGGGGGGCGAGCAGTACTTC
CDR3: CASSLESRRGGEQYF

D: -
V: TRBV15
size: few
J: TRBJ2-7
DNA: TGTGCCACCAGCAGAGATTTCGAGCAGTACTTC
CDR3: CATSRDFEQYF

D: TRBD1
V: TRBV10-3
size: few
J: TRBJ1-1
DNA: TGTGCCACGAACAGGGGGGGTAGGGATGGCACTGAAGCTTTCTTT
CDR3: CATNRGGRDGTEAFF

D: -
V: TRBV28
size: few
J: TRBJ1-1
DNA: TGTGCCAGCAGTCTACAGCGGGGGAACACTGAAGCTTTCTTT
CDR3: CASSLQRGNTEAFF

D: TRBD2
V: TRBV28
size: -
J: TRBJ2-1
DNA: TGTGCCAGCAGTTTATATATAGCGGGAGGGCCTGACAATGAGCAGTTCTTC
CDR3: CASSLYIAGGPDNEQFF

D: -
V: TRBV12-3/TRBV12-4
size: many
J: TRBJ1-5
DNA: TGTGCCAGCAGTTTAGCGACAGAAGGTCGCAATCAGCCCCAGCATTTT
CDR3: CASSLATEGRNQPQHF

D: TRBD1
V: TRBV9
size: few
J: TRBJ1-2
DNA: TGTGCCAGCAGCGGCCGGGACAGCTACTATGGCTACACCTTC
CDR3: CASSGRDSYYGYTF